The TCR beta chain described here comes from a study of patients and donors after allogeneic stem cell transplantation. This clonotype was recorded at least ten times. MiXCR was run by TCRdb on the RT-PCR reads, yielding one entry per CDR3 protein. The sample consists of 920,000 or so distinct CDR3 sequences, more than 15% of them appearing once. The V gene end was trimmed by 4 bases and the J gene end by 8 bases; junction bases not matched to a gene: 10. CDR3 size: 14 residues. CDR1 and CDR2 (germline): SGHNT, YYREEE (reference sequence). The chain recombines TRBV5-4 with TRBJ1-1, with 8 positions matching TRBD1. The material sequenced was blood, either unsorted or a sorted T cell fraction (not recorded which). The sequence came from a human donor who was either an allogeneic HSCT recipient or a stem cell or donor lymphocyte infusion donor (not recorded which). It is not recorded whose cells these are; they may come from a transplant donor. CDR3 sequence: CASSLYGQGSEAFF. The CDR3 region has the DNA TGTGCCAGCAGCCTATACGGACAGGGCAGCGAAGCTTTCTTT.